Listed here are 18 T cell receptor beta chains from one sample, sequenced in a study of T cell responses to AZD1222 COVID-19 vaccine. Repertoires were generated with immunoSEQ multiplex PCR, while TCRdb's copy carries only in-frame clones and drops some. The sample shows roughly 120,000 clones, roughly 84% of them seen only once. Material: peripheral blood, obtained 28 days after the second AZD1222 dose. The source of these receptors is an adult who received the AZD1222 COVID-19 vaccine.

The rearrangement uses TRBV3-1 (or the pseudogene TRBV3-2) and TRBJ2-1; a weak D match, TRBD1 (6 bases). CDR1 and CDR2 (germline): LGHDT, YNNKEL (reference sequence). Trimming cost V 0 bases and J 2 bases, with 14 bases left between them. This CDR3 has 17 amino acids. The CDR3 DNA is TGTGCCAGCAGCCAAGAGTTGTCAGGGGATACCTACAATGAGCAGTTCTTC. Protein sequence: CASSQELSGDTYNEQFF.

The rearrangement uses TRBV21-1 and TRBJ2-7; the table names TRBD2, a call not compared with the DNA. TRBV21-1 is described as a pseudogene. This CDR3 is 14 amino acids long. The CDR3 sequence: CASRARVQIYEQYF. The CDR3 region has the DNA TGTGCCAGCAGGGCGCGGGTACAAATCTACGAGCAGTACTTC.

V is TRBV10-3 and J is TRBJ1-2; TRBD1 matches at 7 bases. The ends lost 3 bases at V and 6 bases at J; junction bases unmatched: 4. The CDR3 contains 13 residues. Germline V CDR1 and CDR2: ENHRY, SYGVKD. The CDR3 DNA sequence: TGTGCCATCAGTGAAACCGGACAGGATGGCTACACCTTC. Protein product: CAISETGQDGYTF.

There are a few counts of this clone. DNA of the CDR3: TGTGCCAGCAGCTTAGCGTTGGGACAGCTGTTCTTC. Amino acid sequence: CASSLALGQLFF. The chain combines TRBV7-2 with TRBJ2-1; TRBD1 agrees at 7 bases. Germline CDR1 is SGHTA and CDR2 is FQGNSA. Trimming took 0 bases from V and 15 from J; bases not matched to a gene: 5. The CDR3 has 12 residues.

The rearrangement uses TRBV5-6 and TRBJ1-2; no reliable D call. There are 17 residues in the CDR3. Per germline, CDR1 SGHDT and CDR2 YYEEEE. Trimming cost V 4 bases and J 7 bases, with 26 bases left between them. CDR3 in DNA: TGTGCCAGCAGCCTTCCCAACTACGCGAGTCGATCTAGTGGCTACACCTTC. This codes for CASSLPNYASRSSGYTF.

This clone has just a few counts. The V and J genes are TRBV2 and TRBJ1-4; D is undetermined. Germline-derived CDR1 and CDR2 are SNHLY and FYNNEI. Deletions cut 7 bases from V and 4 bases from J, with 13 bases between. The CDR3 sequence is 14 residues long. The CDR3, as DNA: TGTGCCAGCAACTCCCGAGCCCTTAATGAAAAACTGTTTTTT. It codes for CASNSRALNEKLFF.

This clone was counted once. This chain joins TRBV6-1 and TRBJ1-5; D gene unclear. Germline CDR1 and CDR2: MNHNS and SASEGT. Trimming cost V 3 bases and J 3 bases, with 6 bases left between them. The CDR3 covers 13 residues. The CDR3 nucleotides are TGTGCCAGCAGTGAGCCAGACAATCAGCCCCAGCATTTT. Protein sequence: CASSEPDNQPQHF.

V is TRBV5-1 and J is TRBJ1-6; TRBD1 is a possible D gene (6 bases). In germline, CDR1 is SGHRS, CDR2 YFSETQ. This CDR3 has 15 residues. V dropped 4 bases and J dropped 4 bases, with 12 bases sitting between them. CDR3 nucleotide sequence: TGCGCCAGCAGCGGGGGGGACATGTATAATTCACCCCTCCACTTT. Translation: CASSGGDMYNSPLHF.

This chain uses TRBV19 with TRBJ2-2; the D gene is possibly TRBD2 (5 bases). This CDR3 is built from 13 residues. Germline CDR1 LNHDA, CDR2 SQIVND (reference sequence). V was trimmed by 2 bases and J by 7 bases, leaving 8 bases between them. The CDR3 loop is CASSINRGGELFF. DNA of the CDR3: TGTGCCAGTAGTATAAATCGGGGCGGGGAGCTGTTTTTT.

V and J are TRBV18 and TRBJ2-7; 9 bases align to TRBD1. Germline-derived CDR1 and CDR2 are KGHSH and LQKENI. The CDR3 loop spans 16 amino acids. Trimming removed 4 bases from V and 0 bases from J; junction bases left unmatched: 7. The CDR3 sequence: CASSLSGQGYSYEQYF. CDR3 coding DNA: TGTGCCAGCTCACTCTCAGGACAGGGGTACTCCTACGAGCAGTACTTC.

This chain uses TRBV19 with TRBJ1-2; 9 bases align to TRBD1. Germline V gene data show CDR1 as LNHDA and CDR2 as SQIVND (reference sequence). The CDR3 length is 12 residues. The J segment lost 7 bases and the V segment lost 6 bases, leaving 3 bases of the junction unmatched. The CDR3 loop is CASSAGQGGYTF. The CDR3 DNA follows: TGTGCCAGTAGCGCGGGACAGGGTGGCTACACCTTC.

V usage is TRBV27 and J usage is TRBJ2-4, with 12 bases lining up with TRBD2. Looked up from germline, CDR1 is MNHEY and CDR2 is SMNVEV (reference sequence). This CDR3 spans 19 amino acids. With V trimmed by 0 bases and J by 0 bases, 6 bases remained unmatched. This CDR3 reads CASSLSGLAGLVAKNIQYF. The CDR3 nucleotides read TGTGCCAGCAGTTTATCCGGACTAGCGGGACTGGTAGCCAAAAACATTCAGTACTTC.

The V and J genes are TRBV19 and TRBJ1-5; D gene ambiguous. Trimming took 5 bases from V and 0 from J, leaving 11 bases between them. Germline V gene sequence: CDR1 LNHDA, CDR2 SQIVND (reference sequence). The CDR3 sequence is 15 residues long. The CDR3 bases are TGTGCCAGTAGTTACGGCGCCTATAGCAATCAGCCCCAGCATTTT. Translation gives CASSYGAYSNQPQHF.

The chain couples TRBV10-1 to TRBJ2-1; 10 bases align to TRBD2. The CDR3 sequence is 14 residues long. Germline V lookup: CDR1 WNHNN, CDR2 SYGVQD (reference sequence). Unmatched junction bases numbered 8, after V lost 8 bases and J lost 7 bases. CDR3 in amino acids: CASRQREGPNEQFF. Written as DNA, the CDR3 is TGCGCCAGCCGCCAGCGGGAGGGCCCGAATGAGCAGTTCTTC.

The chain combines TRBV11-1 with TRBJ2-3; 16 nucleotides agree with TRBD2. CDR1 is SGHAT and CDR2 is FQDESV in the germline V gene (reference sequence). The trim removed 6 bases at V and 3 bases at J, leaving 3 bases unmatched. The CDR3 has 16 amino acids. The CDR3 coding sequence is TGTGCCAGCAGTCCGGGACTAGCGGGAGGGACAGATACGCAGTATTTT. It translates to CASSPGLAGGTDTQYF.

The genes are TRBV4-3 and TRBJ1-1; D remains ambiguous. The germline V gene encodes CDR1 LGHNA and CDR2 YSLEER. V was shortened by 0 bases and J by 0 bases, with 5 bases between the two germline ends. CDR3 length equals 14 residues. The CDR3 reads CASSQDSLNTEAFF. CDR3 nucleotide sequence: TGCGCCAGCAGCCAAGATTCCTTGAACACTGAAGCTTTCTTT.

V gene TRBV7-8 combines with J gene TRBJ2-7; 7 positions agree with TRBD2. V shed 0 bases, J shed 0 bases, and the junction held 5 bases outside the gene matches. The CDR3 totals 16 residues. Germline CDR1 SGHVS, CDR2 FQNEAQ. The CDR3 is CASSLAASGSSYEQYF. CDR3 DNA: TGTGCCAGCAGCTTAGCGGCTAGCGGCAGCTCCTACGAGCAGTACTTC. The full variable domain, with the rest looked up from reference TRBV7-8 and TRBJ2-7, is GAGVSQSPRYKVAKRGQDVALRCDPISGHVSLFWYQQALGQGPEFLTYFQNEAQLDKSGLPSDRFFAERPEGSVSTLKIQRTQQEDSAVYLCASSLAASGSSYEQYFGPGTRLTVT.

This chain joins TRBV7-2 and TRBJ1-5; D uncertain. V was trimmed by 4 bases and J by 0 bases, leaving 7 bases between them. This CDR3 contains 14 residues. Germline V gene lookup returns CDR1 SGHTA and CDR2 FQGNSA. The CDR3 loop reads CASSSKYSNQPQHF. CDR3 DNA: TGTGCCAGCAGCTCTAAATATAGCAATCAGCCCCAGCATTTT. Looking up the rest from reference TRBV7-2 and TRBJ1-5 gives the full variable domain: GAGVSQSPSNKVTEKGKDVELRCDPISGHTALYWYRQSLGQGLEFLIYFQGNSAPDKSGLPSDRFSAERTGGSVSTLTIQRTQQEDSAVYLCASSSKYSNQPQHFGDGTRLSIL.